Given below is one T cell receptor beta chain in context. Antigen specificity is unknown. TCRdb processed the 5' RACE reads anew with MiXCR; each CDR3 protein has one entry. Here the sample spans just over 500,000 distinct CDR3 sequences, 20% to 25% being singletons. This specimen comes from a study of identical twins. Findings of the study overall: Where beta out-of-frame sequences were concerned, excess twin sharing was weaker.

Unmatched junction bases numbered 15, after V lost 3 bases and J lost 7 bases. The V gene's germline CDR1 is SGHKS and CDR2 YYEKEE (reference sequence). CDR3 size: 16 residues. In addition, the sample was reused for a study of T cells expressing NK-cell markers.

The sample consisted of CD4+ T cells sorted from blood. The TCR originated in a woman between 18 and 30 years old in good health. This chain links TRBV5-5 with TRBJ2-5, with TRBD2 identical over 7 bases. The CDR3 DNA reads as TGTGCCAGCAGCTCCCTTGGACTAGTCTCGGGGGTGACCCAGTACTTC. Protein sequence: CASSSLGLVSGVTQYF.